This T cell receptor beta chain was captured by sequencing in a study of blood T cells in healthy people across ages. Primers used in a second PCR of roughly 6 to 11 cycles were a sample-barcoded 5' primer and a J-beta primer mix. One entry per CDR3 protein results from TCRdb running MiXCR on the 5' RACE reads. Here the sample spans 650,000 to 1,000,000 distinct CDR3 sequences, about 46% being singletons. This clonotype came up once. This clonotype was sampled from a man older than 75 in good health. Sequencing used blood.

The CDR3 region is CASSFSTSGRAIAYEQYF. The DNA of the CDR3 is TGTGCCAGCAGCTTCTCGACTAGCGGGAGGGCCATCGCCTACGAGCAGTACTTC. The chain recombines TRBV7-2 with TRBJ2-5; 14 nucleotides line up with TRBD2. The DNA end is more similar to TRBJ2-7, so the J call may be wrong. This CDR3 spans 18 amino acids. CDR1 and CDR2 (germline): SGHTA, FQGNSA.